The text below deals with one T cell receptor beta chain. Its specificity is not known. Using immunoSEQ multiplex PCR, the repertoire was profiled, and TCRdb retains in-frame clones only, with some absent. The data show about 79,000 clones, with 70% to 90% seen just once and about 20% held by the top ten. This record belongs to a study of T cells in localized non-small cell lung cancer. Study-wide results and limits: The tumor had only one region sequenced, so heterogeneity remains possible.

Germline assignment: CDR1 WSHSY and CDR2 SAAADI. This CDR3 spans 13 amino acids. V dropped 5 bases and J dropped 2; count of bases not matched to a gene: 1. Sequencing used peripheral blood, obtained before any cancer treatment. This chain uses TRBV10-2 with TRBJ1-2; TRBD1 agrees at 8 bases. The source of this sequence is a woman aged 35-75 years with stage I squamous cell lung carcinoma. CDR3 protein: CASSRTGNYGYTF. The CDR3 nucleotides are TGCGCCAGCAGTAGGACAGGGAACTATGGCTACACCTTC.